A selection of T cell receptor beta chains follows, all from one sample in a study of CD8+CD57+ T cells in acquired aplastic anemia. One entry per CDR3 protein results from TCRdb running MiXCR on the reads. The table lists over 150,000 distinct CDR3 sequences, around 45% of them singletons. The material sequenced was sorted CD4+, CD8+, or CD8+CD57+ T cells (not recorded which) from PBMCs. All receptors derive from a human donor in good health. CDR3s include the opening cysteine and the closing phenylalanine or tryptophan. The order of the fields is J gene, V gene, clone size, D gene, CDR3 protein, CDR3 DNA. D genes are given only for firm matches. The size entry is marked missing in some rows and otherwise reads once, few, many or a size class.

j_gene: TRBJ1-5
v_gene: TRBV2
abundance: -
d_gene: -
CDR3aa: CASSAGQIGDSNQPQHF
CDR3nt: TGTGCCAGCAGTGCAGGACAGATTGGGGATAGCAATCAGCCCCAGCATTTT

j_gene: TRBJ2-3
v_gene: TRBV5-8
abundance: many
d_gene: TRBD2
CDR3aa: CASSLGPGLDPHTQYF
CDR3nt: TGTGCCAGCAGCTTGGGGCCGGGACTAGATCCTCATACGCAGTATTTT

j_gene: TRBJ1-5
v_gene: TRBV15
abundance: few
d_gene: -
CDR3aa: CATSRGGDQPQHF
CDR3nt: TGTGCCACCAGCAGAGGTGGGGATCAGCCCCAGCATTTT

j_gene: TRBJ1-5
v_gene: TRBV19
abundance: many
d_gene: -
CDR3aa: CASSIRRGVNSNQPQHF
CDR3nt: TGTGCCAGTAGTATAAGGCGGGGCGTGAATAGCAATCAGCCCCAGCATTTT

j_gene: TRBJ2-4
v_gene: TRBV20-1
abundance: many
d_gene: -
CDR3aa: CSARGEGSKNIQYF
CDR3nt: TGCAGTGCCAGAGGCGAGGGGTCCAAAAACATTCAGTACTTC

j_gene: TRBJ2-2
v_gene: TRBV15
abundance: once
d_gene: -
CDR3aa: CATKGDPNTGELFF
CDR3nt: TGTGCCACCAAGGGGGACCCGAACACCGGGGAGCTGTTTTTT

j_gene: TRBJ2-1
v_gene: TRBV9
abundance: many
d_gene: -
CDR3aa: CASSVRGRGTDNEQFF
CDR3nt: TGTGCCAGCAGCGTAAGGGGGCGGGGGACAGACAATGAGCAGTTCTTC

j_gene: TRBJ1-5
v_gene: TRBV29-1
abundance: many
d_gene: -
CDR3aa: CSATQGAGQPQHF
CDR3nt: TGCAGCGCCACACAGGGTGCCGGTCAGCCCCAGCATTTT

j_gene: TRBJ1-5
v_gene: TRBV19
abundance: many
d_gene: -
CDR3aa: CASTWGRSNQPQHF
CDR3nt: TGTGCCAGTACATGGGGACGGAGCAATCAGCCCCAGCATTTT

j_gene: TRBJ1-1
v_gene: TRBV2
abundance: -
d_gene: -
CDR3aa: CAGRDGLNTEAFF
CDR3nt: TGTGCCGGCAGAGACGGACTAAACACTGAAGCTTTCTTT

j_gene: TRBJ1-2
v_gene: TRBV12-3/TRBV12-4
abundance: many
d_gene: TRBD1
CDR3aa: CASSDRAGYTF
CDR3nt: TGTGCCAGCAGTGACAGGGCTGGCTACACCTTC

j_gene: TRBJ2-1
v_gene: TRBV11-2
abundance: -
d_gene: TRBD1
CDR3aa: CAGRAGTVDNEQFF
CDR3nt: TGTGCCGGCAGGGCCGGGACAGTAGACAATGAGCAGTTCTTC

j_gene: TRBJ2-6
v_gene: TRBV7-3
abundance: -
d_gene: -
CDR3aa: CASSLQGPGANVLTF
CDR3nt: TGTGCCAGCAGCCTACAGGGTCCTGGGGCCAACGTCCTGACTTTC

j_gene: TRBJ2-7
v_gene: TRBV10-3
abundance: -
d_gene: TRBD2
CDR3aa: CASTGLANEQYF
CDR3nt: TGTGCCTCGACCGGACTAGCGAACGAGCAGTACTTC

j_gene: TRBJ1-5
v_gene: TRBV12-3/TRBV12-4
abundance: many
d_gene: TRBD1
CDR3aa: CASSWTGGGNQPQHF
CDR3nt: TGTGCCAGCAGCTGGACAGGGGGTGGCAATCAGCCCCAGCATTTT

j_gene: TRBJ2-1
v_gene: TRBV5-1
abundance: many
d_gene: -
CDR3aa: CASSLFRSYDNEQFF
CDR3nt: TGCGCCAGCAGCTTGTTCCGGTCCTATGACAATGAGCAGTTCTTC

j_gene: TRBJ2-7
v_gene: TRBV19
abundance: -
d_gene: -
CDR3aa: CASSISGAFHEQYF
CDR3nt: TGTGCCAGTAGTATTTCAGGGGCTTTCCACGAGCAGTACTTC

j_gene: TRBJ2-3
v_gene: TRBV24-1
abundance: few
d_gene: -
CDR3aa: CATSPGTDTQYF
CDR3nt: TGTGCCACCAGCCCAGGCACAGATACGCAGTATTTT

j_gene: TRBJ2-1
v_gene: TRBV7-3
abundance: few
d_gene: TRBD2
CDR3aa: CASSLTSGAGNEQFF
CDR3nt: TGTGCCAGCAGCTTAACTAGCGGGGCCGGGAATGAGCAGTTCTTC

j_gene: TRBJ1-4
v_gene: TRBV6-1
abundance: -
d_gene: -
CDR3aa: CASRGVTNEKLFF
CDR3nt: TGTGCCAGCAGGGGGGTTACTAATGAAAAACTGTTTTTT

j_gene: TRBJ1-2
v_gene: TRBV11-2
abundance: many
d_gene: -
CDR3aa: CASSRQSGGYGYTF
CDR3nt: TGTGCCAGCAGCCGACAGTCCGGGGGCTATGGCTACACCTTC

j_gene: TRBJ2-5
v_gene: TRBV7-9
abundance: -
d_gene: -
CDR3aa: CASSLVRETRYF
CDR3nt: TGTGCCAGCAGCTTGGTGCGAGAGACCCGGTACTTC

j_gene: TRBJ2-1
v_gene: TRBV29-1
abundance: -
d_gene: TRBD2
CDR3aa: CSGLAGNNEQFF
CDR3nt: TGCAGCGGACTAGCGGGTAACAATGAGCAGTTCTTC

j_gene: TRBJ2-3
v_gene: TRBV12-3/TRBV12-4
abundance: many
d_gene: TRBD2
CDR3aa: CASSPGTSGATTQYF
CDR3nt: TGTGCCAGCAGTCCAGGGACTAGCGGGGCTACTACGCAGTATTTT

j_gene: TRBJ2-1
v_gene: TRBV24-1
abundance: -
d_gene: TRBD2
CDR3aa: CATSDKRGTTYNEQFF
CDR3nt: TGTGCCACCAGTGACAAGCGGGGGACCACCTACAATGAGCAGTTCTTC

j_gene: TRBJ2-7
v_gene: TRBV20-1
abundance: many
d_gene: -
CDR3aa: CSASASATYEQYF
CDR3nt: TGCAGTGCTAGCGCCAGCGCTACCTACGAGCAGTACTTC

j_gene: TRBJ2-2
v_gene: TRBV11-1
abundance: -
d_gene: -
CDR3aa: CASSLGSWRDLTGELFF
CDR3nt: TGTGCCAGCAGCTTAGGGTCATGGCGGGACCTCACCGGGGAGCTGTTTTTT

j_gene: TRBJ2-1
v_gene: TRBV6-1
abundance: -
d_gene: -
CDR3aa: CASSRPWDSGHEQFF
CDR3nt: TGTGCCAGCAGTCGACCCTGGGACTCAGGGCATGAGCAGTTCTTC

j_gene: TRBJ2-3
v_gene: TRBV2
abundance: few
d_gene: TRBD2
CDR3aa: CASGLAGVTDTQYF
CDR3nt: TGTGCCAGCGGGCTAGCGGGGGTCACAGATACGCAGTATTTT

j_gene: TRBJ2-3
v_gene: TRBV20-1
abundance: many
d_gene: -
CDR3aa: CSARVATSTDTQYF
CDR3nt: TGCAGTGCTAGAGTAGCGACTAGCACAGATACGCAGTATTTT

j_gene: TRBJ2-7
v_gene: TRBV11-1
abundance: -
d_gene: -
CDR3aa: CASSPGAERLISYEQYF
CDR3nt: TGTGCCAGCAGCCCCGGCGCGGAGCGGTTAATTTCCTACGAGCAGTACTTC

j_gene: TRBJ2-5
v_gene: TRBV10-3
abundance: few
d_gene: -
CDR3aa: CAISEGLTSQETQYF
CDR3nt: TGTGCCATCAGTGAAGGGTTGACTAGCCAAGAGACCCAGTACTTC

j_gene: TRBJ1-5
v_gene: TRBV7-2
abundance: -
d_gene: -
CDR3aa: CASSLVRSSNQPQHF
CDR3nt: TGTGCCAGCAGCTTAGTGCGTAGTAGCAATCAGCCCCAGCATTTT

j_gene: TRBJ2-2
v_gene: TRBV12-3/TRBV12-4
abundance: many
d_gene: -
CDR3aa: CASSLGGGGTMRELFF
CDR3nt: TGTGCCAGCAGTTTGGGTGGGGGGGGGACAATGAGGGAGCTGTTTTTT

j_gene: TRBJ1-5
v_gene: TRBV6-2/TRBV6-3
abundance: many
d_gene: -
CDR3aa: CASTPGYQPQHF
CDR3nt: TGTGCCAGCACTCCAGGGTATCAGCCCCAGCATTTT

j_gene: TRBJ2-5
v_gene: TRBV7-8
abundance: -
d_gene: TRBD1
CDR3aa: CASIGTGGTQYF
CDR3nt: TGTGCCAGCATCGGGACAGGGGGGACCCAGTACTTC

j_gene: TRBJ2-7
v_gene: TRBV7-2
abundance: -
d_gene: -
CDR3aa: CASSSDSAYEQYF
CDR3nt: TGTGCCAGCAGTTCGGACAGCGCCTACGAGCAGTACTTC

j_gene: TRBJ2-7
v_gene: TRBV20-1
abundance: many
d_gene: TRBD2
CDR3aa: CSARGQGGIEQYF
CDR3nt: TGCAGTGCTAGAGGTCAGGGAGGGATCGAGCAGTACTTC

j_gene: TRBJ1-6
v_gene: TRBV5-4
abundance: -
d_gene: -
CDR3aa: CASSQGLWPLHF
CDR3nt: TGTGCCAGCAGCCAGGGTCTTTGGCCCCTCCACTTT

j_gene: TRBJ2-3
v_gene: TRBV5-4
abundance: many
d_gene: -
CDR3aa: CASSVTGRPDTQYF
CDR3nt: TGTGCCAGCAGCGTTACGGGTCGGCCAGATACGCAGTATTTT

j_gene: TRBJ2-6
v_gene: TRBV19
abundance: once
d_gene: TRBD1
CDR3aa: CASSRTGLGANVLTF
CDR3nt: TGTGCCAGTAGTAGGACAGGCCTTGGGGCCAACGTCCTGACTTTC

j_gene: TRBJ1-2
v_gene: TRBV20-1
abundance: -
d_gene: -
CDR3aa: CSASLPGTGYTF
CDR3nt: TGCAGTGCTAGCCTCCCCGGCACTGGCTACACCTTC

j_gene: TRBJ2-2
v_gene: TRBV6-1
abundance: -
d_gene: TRBD2
CDR3aa: CASALAGVATGELFF
CDR3nt: TGTGCCAGCGCACTAGCGGGAGTTGCTACCGGGGAGCTGTTTTTT

j_gene: TRBJ2-6
v_gene: TRBV19
abundance: -
d_gene: TRBD1
CDR3aa: CASSLDRAGANVLTF
CDR3nt: TGTGCCAGTAGTTTGGACAGGGCTGGGGCCAACGTCCTGACTTTC

j_gene: TRBJ2-7
v_gene: TRBV29-1
abundance: -
d_gene: TRBD2
CDR3aa: CGVEGTRAGGEQYF
CDR3nt: TGCGGCGTTGAAGGGACGAGGGCGGGGGGCGAGCAGTACTTC